This T cell receptor beta chain was captured in a study of shared clonotypes between healthy human individuals. TCRdb's copy holds only in-frame clones and misses some; the assay was immunoSEQ multiplex PCR. The sample yields over 700,000 clones, roughly 72% seen once. Trimming removed 5 bases from V and 8 bases from J, with 15 bases in between. CDR1 SEHNR and CDR2 FQNEAQ come from the germline V gene (reference sequence). The CDR3 spans 14 residues. Sequencing was done on a sample of memory CD4+ T cells sorted from blood. As to subset: CD45RA-negative fraction. This clonotype originated in a woman under 40 in good health. This sequence joins TRBV7-9 and TRBJ1-4, with a weak D call TRBD1 (6 bases). CDR3 coding DNA: TGTGCCAGCAGCCAAGATGCAGGGGAGGAAAAACTGTTTTTT. Its translation: CASSQDAGEEKLFF.